Listed below are T cell receptor beta chains from one sample, sequenced in a study of T cells in Graves' hyperthyroidism and ophthalmopathy. TCRdb used MiXCR to reprocess the multiplex PCR reads, holding one entry per CDR3 protein. The table shows roughly 500,000 distinct CDR3 sequences, with about 16% occurring only once. Sequenced material: blood. Every receptor here comes from a woman in her twenties or thirties with Graves' ophthalmopathy. The CDR3 runs from the conserved cysteine through the conserved F or W. D genes are given only for firm matches. Expanded clones get a size class; other rows say once, few or many, or leave the size out.

clone size	D gene	CDR3 length	V gene	J gene	CDR3 protein	CDR3 DNA
many	-	15	TRBV3-1	TRBJ1-2	CASSVGGPTGYGYTF	TGTGCCAGCTCCGTCGGAGGGCCTACTGGCTATGGCTACACCTTC
-	TRBD2	16	TRBV3-1	TRBJ2-1	CASSQGGSSGFGEQFF	TGTGCCAGCAGCCAAGGGGGGTCTAGCGGGTTCGGGGAGCAGTTCTTC
many	-	14	TRBV2	TRBJ1-2	CASSDRQAAYGYTF	TGTGCCAGCAGCGACAGACAGGCGGCCTATGGCTACACCTTC
-	-	13	TRBV20-1	TRBJ1-4	CSASPQAGEKLFF	TGCAGTGCTTCGCCCCAGGCAGGGGAAAAACTGTTTTTT
few	TRBD1	15	TRBV18	TRBJ1-2	CASSPGQGINYGYTF	TGTGCCAGCTCACCCGGACAGGGGATCAACTATGGCTACACCTTC
many	TRBD2	16	TRBV11-2	TRBJ2-5	CASSSWTSGNQETQYF	TGTGCCAGCAGCTCTTGGACTAGCGGGAACCAAGAGACCCAGTACTTC
few	TRBD2	15	TRBV20-1	TRBJ2-3	CSASYSSGSTDTQYF	TGCAGTGCTAGCTATAGTAGCGGGAGCACAGATACGCAGTATTTT
-	-	14	TRBV28	TRBJ2-7	CASSSGPWAYEQYF	TGTGCCAGCAGTTCGGGCCCTTGGGCCTACGAGCAGTACTTC
few	-	9	TRBV27	TRBJ2-3	CASDPLQYF	TGTGCCAGTGACCCTTTGCAGTATTTT
many	-	15	TRBV30	TRBJ1-4	CAWRGFGGANEKLFF	TGTGCCTGGAGGGGATTCGGCGGGGCTAATGAAAAACTGTTTTTT
-	-	12	TRBV27	TRBJ2-1	CASSFNNNGQFF	TGTGCCAGCAGTTTTAACAACAATGGGCAGTTCTTC
few	-	15	TRBV19	TRBJ1-5	CASSSRGGLGQPQHF	TGTGCCAGTAGTTCACGGGGGGGGCTAGGGCAGCCCCAGCATTTT
many	TRBD2	16	TRBV12-3/TRBV12-4	TRBJ2-3	CASSLPLAGGSDTQYF	TGTGCCAGCAGTTTACCTCTAGCGGGAGGGTCTGATACGCAGTATTTT
few	TRBD2	17	TRBV19	TRBJ2-3	CASTLGTSGSGWDTQYF	TGTGCCAGTACCCTCGGGACTAGCGGGAGCGGTTGGGATACGCAGTATTTT
few	-	13	TRBV5-4	TRBJ2-1	CASSSGGQVEQFF	TGTGCCAGCAGCTCCGGGGGCCAGGTGGAGCAGTTCTTC
-	TRBD2	17	TRBV20-1	TRBJ2-2	CSARVGSGRVNTGELFF	TGCAGTGCTAGAGTAGGTAGCGGGAGAGTGAACACCGGGGAGCTGTTTTTT
few	TRBD1	17	TRBV9	TRBJ1-1	CASSVASGQGVGTEAFF	TGTGCCAGCAGCGTAGCTTCGGGACAGGGGGTGGGCACTGAAGCTTTCTTT
many	-	14	TRBV6-2/TRBV6-3	TRBJ1-1	CASSYQTGNTEAFF	TGTGCCAGCAGTTACCAGACAGGAAACACTGAAGCTTTCTTT
-	TRBD2	17	TRBV9	TRBJ2-2	CASSVTTLAPNTGELFF	TGTGCCAGCAGCGTAACCACACTAGCGCCCAACACCGGGGAGCTGTTTTTT
-	-	13	TRBV20-1	TRBJ2-3	CSARREGTDTQYF	TGCAGTGCTAGGCGGGAAGGCACAGATACGCAGTATTTT
many	TRBD1	14	TRBV11-3	TRBJ2-7	CASSPGQANYEQYF	TGTGCCAGCAGCCCGGGACAGGCGAACTACGAGCAGTACTTC
many	-	14	TRBV24-1	TRBJ2-5	CATSDYTDWETQYF	TGTGCCACCAGTGATTACACCGATTGGGAGACCCAGTACTTC
-	TRBD2	13	TRBV5-1	TRBJ2-7	CASSLVGGGEQYF	TGCGCCAGCAGCTTGGTTGGGGGGGGCGAGCAGTACTTC
few	TRBD2	16	TRBV24-1	TRBJ2-2	CATSGGLARGVGELFF	TGTGCCACCAGTGGGGGACTAGCTAGAGGTGTCGGGGAGCTGTTTTTT
few	TRBD1	14	TRBV12-3/TRBV12-4	TRBJ1-5	CASSDRDRNQPQHF	TGTGCCAGCAGCGACCGGGACAGAAATCAGCCCCAGCATTTT
-	-	15	TRBV6-1	TRBJ1-1	CASSERGIQRTEAFF	TGTGCCAGCAGTGAACGCGGGATCCAGCGAACTGAAGCTTTCTTT
few	-	14	TRBV19	TRBJ2-7	CASSPEGGSYEQYF	TGTGCCAGTAGCCCCGAGGGGGGGTCCTACGAGCAGTACTTC
few	TRBD1	14	TRBV5-8	TRBJ1-2	CASKFRDSNYGYTF	TGTGCCAGCAAGTTCCGGGACAGCAACTATGGCTACACCTTC
many	-	16	TRBV18	TRBJ1-4	CASSPLRESTNEKLFF	TGTGCCAGCTCACCACTACGGGAGTCAACTAATGAAAAACTGTTTTTT
-	-	13	TRBV10-1	TRBJ2-2	CASSVRVAGELFF	TGCGCCAGCAGTGTTCGTGTTGCCGGGGAGCTGTTTTTT
many	-	14	TRBV6-2/TRBV6-3	TRBJ2-7	CASSRDTIAYEQYF	TGTGCCAGCAGTCGGGACACCATTGCCTACGAGCAGTACTTC
few	TRBD2	20	TRBV28	TRBJ2-1	CASSLISLAGGPSSYNEQFF	TGTGCCAGCAGTTTAATTAGCCTAGCGGGAGGCCCGAGCTCCTACAATGAGCAGTTCTTC
many	-	16	TRBV7-2	TRBJ1-1	CASSLARIGADTEAFF	TGTGCCAGCAGCTTAGCGAGGATAGGGGCGGACACTGAAGCTTTCTTT
many	-	14	TRBV20-1	TRBJ1-1	CSASRGAMKTEAFF	TGCAGTGCTAGTAGAGGGGCAATGAAGACTGAAGCTTTCTTT
few	-	14	TRBV19	TRBJ2-7	CASSSARQADEQYF	TGTGCCAGTAGTAGCGCGCGGCAGGCAGACGAGCAGTACTTC
few	-	15	TRBV5-6	TRBJ2-2	CASSSGRPGAGELFF	TGTGCCAGCAGCTCGGGTAGGCCCGGGGCCGGGGAGCTGTTTTTT
-	TRBD2	14	TRBV27	TRBJ2-1	CASSDSGRYNEQFF	TGTGCCAGCAGTGATAGCGGGCGCTACAATGAGCAGTTCTTC
-	TRBD1	15	TRBV7-6	TRBJ1-2	CASSLGDRDDYGYTF	TGTGCCAGCAGCTTAGGAGACAGGGACGACTATGGCTACACCTTC
-	TRBD2	19	TRBV18	TRBJ2-1	CASSLRAPGLAGVDSEQFF	TGTGCCAGCTCACTCAGGGCACCGGGACTAGCGGGAGTTGACAGTGAGCAGTTCTTC
-	-	13	TRBV7-3	TRBJ2-7	CASSLSAGWEQYF	TGTGCCAGCAGCTTAAGTGCGGGTTGGGAGCAGTACTTC
many	TRBD2	16	TRBV28	TRBJ2-3	CASSPVGTSGRGTQYF	TGTGCCAGCAGTCCCGTTGGGACTAGCGGGAGAGGTACGCAGTATTTT
many	TRBD1	15	TRBV28	TRBJ2-1	CASSPDRDSYNEQFF	TGTGCCAGCAGCCCAGACAGGGATTCCTACAATGAGCAGTTCTTC
-	-	17	TRBV3-2	TRBJ2-1	CASSRGLAGGRYNEQFF	TGTGCCAGCAGCCGGGGCCTAGCGGGAGGGAGGTACAATGAGCAGTTCTTC